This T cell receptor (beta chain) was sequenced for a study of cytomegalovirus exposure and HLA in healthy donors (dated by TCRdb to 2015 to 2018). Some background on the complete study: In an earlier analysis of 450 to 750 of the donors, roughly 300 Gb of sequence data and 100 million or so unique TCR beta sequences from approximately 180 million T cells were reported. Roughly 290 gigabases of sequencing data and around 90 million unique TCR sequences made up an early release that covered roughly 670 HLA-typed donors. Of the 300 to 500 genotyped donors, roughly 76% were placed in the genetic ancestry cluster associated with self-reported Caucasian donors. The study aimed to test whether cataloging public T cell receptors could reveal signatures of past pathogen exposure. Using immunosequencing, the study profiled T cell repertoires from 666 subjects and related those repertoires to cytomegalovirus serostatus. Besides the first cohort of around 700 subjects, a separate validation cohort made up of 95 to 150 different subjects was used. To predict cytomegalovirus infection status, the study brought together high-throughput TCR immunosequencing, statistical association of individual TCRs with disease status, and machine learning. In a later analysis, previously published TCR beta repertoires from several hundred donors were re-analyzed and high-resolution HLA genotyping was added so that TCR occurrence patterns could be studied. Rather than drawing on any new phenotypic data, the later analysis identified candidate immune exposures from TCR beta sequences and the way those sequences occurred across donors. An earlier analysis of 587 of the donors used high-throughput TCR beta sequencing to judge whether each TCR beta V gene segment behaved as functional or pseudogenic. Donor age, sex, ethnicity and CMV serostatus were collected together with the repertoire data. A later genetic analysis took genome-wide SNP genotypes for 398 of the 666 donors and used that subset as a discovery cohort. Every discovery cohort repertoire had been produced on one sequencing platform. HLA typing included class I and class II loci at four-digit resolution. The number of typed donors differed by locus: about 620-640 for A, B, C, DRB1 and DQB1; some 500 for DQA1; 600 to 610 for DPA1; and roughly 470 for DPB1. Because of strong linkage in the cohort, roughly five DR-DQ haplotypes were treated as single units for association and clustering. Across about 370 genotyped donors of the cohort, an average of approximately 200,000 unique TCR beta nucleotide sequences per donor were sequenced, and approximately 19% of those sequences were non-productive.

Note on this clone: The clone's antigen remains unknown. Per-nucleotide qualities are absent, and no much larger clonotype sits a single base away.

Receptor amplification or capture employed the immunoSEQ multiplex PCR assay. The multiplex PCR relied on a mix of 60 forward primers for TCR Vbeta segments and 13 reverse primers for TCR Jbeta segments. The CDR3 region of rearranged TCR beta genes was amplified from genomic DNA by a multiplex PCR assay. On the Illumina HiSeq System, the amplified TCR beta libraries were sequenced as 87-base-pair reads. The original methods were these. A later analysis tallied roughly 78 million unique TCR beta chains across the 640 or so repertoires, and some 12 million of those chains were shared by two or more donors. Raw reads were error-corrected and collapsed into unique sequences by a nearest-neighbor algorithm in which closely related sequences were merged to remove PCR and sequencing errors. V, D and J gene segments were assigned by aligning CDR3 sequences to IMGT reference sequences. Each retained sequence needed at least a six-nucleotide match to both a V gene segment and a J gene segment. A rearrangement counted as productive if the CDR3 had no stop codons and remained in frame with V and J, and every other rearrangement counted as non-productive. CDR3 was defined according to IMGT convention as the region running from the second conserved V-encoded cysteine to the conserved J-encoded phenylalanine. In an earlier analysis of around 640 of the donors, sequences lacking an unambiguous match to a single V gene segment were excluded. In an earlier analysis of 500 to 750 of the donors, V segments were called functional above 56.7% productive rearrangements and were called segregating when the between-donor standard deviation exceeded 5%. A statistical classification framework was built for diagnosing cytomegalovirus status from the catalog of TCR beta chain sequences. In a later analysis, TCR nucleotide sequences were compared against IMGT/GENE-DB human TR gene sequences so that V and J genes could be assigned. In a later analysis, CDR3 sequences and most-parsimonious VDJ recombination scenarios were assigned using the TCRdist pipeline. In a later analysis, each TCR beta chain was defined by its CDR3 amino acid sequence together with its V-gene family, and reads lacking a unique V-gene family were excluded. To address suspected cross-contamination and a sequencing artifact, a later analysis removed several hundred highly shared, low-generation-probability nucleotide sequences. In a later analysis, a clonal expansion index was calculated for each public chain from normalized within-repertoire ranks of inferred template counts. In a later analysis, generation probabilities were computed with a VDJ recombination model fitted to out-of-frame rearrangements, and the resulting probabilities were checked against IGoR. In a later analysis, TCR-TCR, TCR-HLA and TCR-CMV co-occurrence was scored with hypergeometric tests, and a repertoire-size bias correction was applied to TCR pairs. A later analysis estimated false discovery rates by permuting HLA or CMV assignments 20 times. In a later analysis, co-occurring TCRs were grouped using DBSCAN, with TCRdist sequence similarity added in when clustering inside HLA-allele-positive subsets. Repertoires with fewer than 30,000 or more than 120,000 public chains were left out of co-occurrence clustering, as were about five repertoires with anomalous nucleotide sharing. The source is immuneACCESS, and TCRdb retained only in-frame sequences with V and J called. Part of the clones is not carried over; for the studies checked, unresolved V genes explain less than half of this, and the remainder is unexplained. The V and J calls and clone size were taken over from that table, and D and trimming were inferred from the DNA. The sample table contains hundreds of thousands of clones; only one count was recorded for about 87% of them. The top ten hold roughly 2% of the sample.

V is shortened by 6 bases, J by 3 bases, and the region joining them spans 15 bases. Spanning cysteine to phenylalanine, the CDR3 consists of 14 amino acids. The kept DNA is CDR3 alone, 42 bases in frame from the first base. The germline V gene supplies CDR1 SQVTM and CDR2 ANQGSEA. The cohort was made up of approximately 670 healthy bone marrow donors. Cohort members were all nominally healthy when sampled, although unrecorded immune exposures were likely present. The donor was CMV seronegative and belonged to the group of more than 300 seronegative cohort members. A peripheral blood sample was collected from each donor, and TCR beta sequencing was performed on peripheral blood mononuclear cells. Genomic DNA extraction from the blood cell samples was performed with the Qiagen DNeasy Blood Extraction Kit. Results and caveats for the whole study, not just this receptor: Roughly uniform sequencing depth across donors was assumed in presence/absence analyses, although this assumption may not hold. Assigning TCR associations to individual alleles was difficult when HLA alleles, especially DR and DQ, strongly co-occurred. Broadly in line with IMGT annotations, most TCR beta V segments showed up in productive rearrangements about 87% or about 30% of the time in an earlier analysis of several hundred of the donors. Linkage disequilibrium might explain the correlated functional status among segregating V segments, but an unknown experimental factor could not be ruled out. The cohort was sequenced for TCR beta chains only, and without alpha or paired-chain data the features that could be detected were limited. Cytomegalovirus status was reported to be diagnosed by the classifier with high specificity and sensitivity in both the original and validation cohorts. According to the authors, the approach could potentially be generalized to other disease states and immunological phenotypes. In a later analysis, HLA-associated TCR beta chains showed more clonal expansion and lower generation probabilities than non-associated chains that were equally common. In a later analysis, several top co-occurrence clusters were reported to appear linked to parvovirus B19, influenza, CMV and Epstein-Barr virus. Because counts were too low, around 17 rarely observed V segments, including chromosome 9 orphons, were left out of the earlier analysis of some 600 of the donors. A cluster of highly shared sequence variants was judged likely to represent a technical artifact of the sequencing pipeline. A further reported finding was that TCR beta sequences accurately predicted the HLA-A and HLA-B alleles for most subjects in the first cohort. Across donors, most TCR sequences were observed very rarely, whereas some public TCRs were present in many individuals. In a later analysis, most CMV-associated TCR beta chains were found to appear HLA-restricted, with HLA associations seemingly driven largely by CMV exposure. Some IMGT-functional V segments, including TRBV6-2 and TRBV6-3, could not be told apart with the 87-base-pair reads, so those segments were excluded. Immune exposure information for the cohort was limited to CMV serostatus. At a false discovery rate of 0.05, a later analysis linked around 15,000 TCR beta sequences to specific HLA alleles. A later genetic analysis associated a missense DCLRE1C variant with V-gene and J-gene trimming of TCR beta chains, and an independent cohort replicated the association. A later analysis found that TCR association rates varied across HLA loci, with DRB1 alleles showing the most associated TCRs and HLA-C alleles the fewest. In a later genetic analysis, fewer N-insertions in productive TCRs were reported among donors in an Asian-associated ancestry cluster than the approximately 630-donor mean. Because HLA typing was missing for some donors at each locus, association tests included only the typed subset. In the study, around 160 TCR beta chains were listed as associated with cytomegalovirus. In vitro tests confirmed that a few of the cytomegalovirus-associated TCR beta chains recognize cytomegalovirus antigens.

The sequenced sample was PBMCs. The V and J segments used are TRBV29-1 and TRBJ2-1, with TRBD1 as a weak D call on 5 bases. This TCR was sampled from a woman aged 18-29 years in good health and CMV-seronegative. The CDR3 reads CSVGMAGIYNEQFF. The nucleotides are TGCAGCGTGGGGATGGCAGGGATCTACAATGAGCAGTTCTTC.